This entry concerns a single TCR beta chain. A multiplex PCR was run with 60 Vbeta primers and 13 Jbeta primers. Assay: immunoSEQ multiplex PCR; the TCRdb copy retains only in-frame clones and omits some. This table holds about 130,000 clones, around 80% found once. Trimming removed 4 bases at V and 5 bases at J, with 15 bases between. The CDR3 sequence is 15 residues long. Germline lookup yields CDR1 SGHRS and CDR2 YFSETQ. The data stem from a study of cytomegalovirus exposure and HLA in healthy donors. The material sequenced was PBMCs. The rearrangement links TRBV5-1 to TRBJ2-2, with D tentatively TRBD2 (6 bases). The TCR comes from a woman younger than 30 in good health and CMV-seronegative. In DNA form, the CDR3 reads TGCGCCAGCAGCCCCAATACCGGGGGTACCGGGGAGCTGTTTTTT. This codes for CASSPNTGGTGELFF.